This T cell receptor (beta chain) was obtained from a study of cytomegalovirus exposure and HLA in healthy donors. Findings and limits, study-wide: A later analysis reported that several of the most significant clusters appeared to be linked to common viral pathogens, among them Epstein-Barr virus.

The CDR3 runs 18 residues. The germline gives CDR1 MRHNA, CDR2 SNTAGT. The V gene end was trimmed by 1 base and the J gene end by 2 bases; junction bases not matched to a gene: 9. The PCR employed 60 Vbeta primers together with 13 Jbeta primers. Repertoires were generated with immunoSEQ multiplex PCR, while TCRdb's copy carries only in-frame clones and drops some. The sample records about 160,000 clones, around 76% being singletons. This clone has only one observation. Its antigen remains unidentified. The chain is built from TRBV6-4 and TRBJ2-2; 8 bases match TRBD2. The clonotype originates from a female donor in good health and CMV-seronegative. The sequenced material came from PBMCs. The CDR3 loop is CASSDFGLSGTNTGELFF. The CDR3 DNA follows: TGTGCCAGCAGTGACTTTGGCCTTAGCGGGACCAACACCGGGGAGCTGTTTTTT.